Presented here are 22 T cell receptor beta chains from one specimen sequenced in a study of T cells in Graves' hyperthyroidism and ophthalmopathy. From RNA transcripts, TCR beta CDR3 regions were amplified. HTBI primers were the set used in a first-round RT-PCR of the TCR CDR3. MiXCR, run by TCRdb on the multiplex PCR reads, gives a single entry per CDR3 protein. The table includes approximately 420,000 distinct CDR3 sequences, approximately 13% detected once. Sample: blood. The receptors were gathered from a woman younger than 30 with Graves' hyperthyroidism.

The J gene is TRBJ1-3, the V gene TRBV3-1, with D unresolved. This CDR3 region has 11 residues. Germline CDR1 is LGHDT and CDR2 is YNNKEL (reference sequence). V was clipped by 4 bases and J by 5 bases, with 3 bases between them. CDR3 coding DNA: TGTGCCAGCAGCCTACGAAACACCATATATTTT. This translates into CASSLRNTIYF.

This clonotype was seen more than once but under ten times. The chain couples TRBV18 to TRBJ1-4; a weak D match, TRBD1 (5 bases). The length of the CDR3 is 14 residues. Germline lookup yields CDR1 KGHSH and CDR2 LQKENI. V lost 2 bases, J lost 6 bases, and 10 bases lay in between. DNA for the CDR3: TGTGCCAGCTCACCATTATCGGGGGATGAAAAACTGTTTTTT. It encodes CASSPLSGDEKLFF.

The chain uses TRBV6-5 and TRBJ2-6; the D call may be TRBD1 or TRBD2 (5 bases each). Germline V CDR1 and CDR2: MNHEY, SVGAGI. The CDR3 runs 15 residues. V lost 2 bases and J lost 3, with 8 bases in between. For the CDR3, the DNA is TGTGCCAGCAGTTACGGGGGTGGTGGGGCCAACGTCCTGACTTTC. This gives the protein CASSYGGGGANVLTF.

The gene calls are TRBV7-2 and TRBJ1-5, with TRBD1 matching over 9 bases. The germline V gene encodes CDR1 SGHTA and CDR2 FQGNSA. After removal of 4 bases from V and 4 bases from J, the junction contained 5 bases not matched to a gene. This CDR3 spans 15 amino acids. The CDR3 DNA is TGTGCCAGCAGCTGGGGACAGGGAGGAAATCAGCCCCAGCATTTT. It encodes CASSWGQGGNQPQHF.

In this sample, this clonotype turned up a few times. V and J are TRBV6-2 or TRBV6-3 and TRBJ2-1, with TRBD2 matching over 15 bases. The junction had 10 bases not matched to a gene; V was cut back by 5 bases and J by 8 bases. The CDR3 contains 17 residues. Germline V lookup: CDR1 MNHEY, CDR2 SVGEGT. CDR3 nucleotides: TGTGCCAGCAGTACCCCGGGGACTAGCGGGAGGATTCATGAGCAGTTCTTC. Its translation is CASSTPGTSGRIHEQFF.

The chain combines TRBV20-1 with TRBJ2-1, with 11 bases matching TRBD2. Looked up from germline, CDR1 is DFQATT and CDR2 is SNEGSKA (reference sequence). The CDR3 covers 15 residues. The trim removed 3 bases at V and 8 bases at J, leaving 9 bases unmatched. CDR3 in amino acids: CSASRTSGRNHEQFF. The DNA of the CDR3 is TGCAGTGCTAGTCGTACTAGCGGGAGAAATCATGAGCAGTTCTTC.

This clonotype was seen at least ten times. The chain couples TRBV5-1 to TRBJ2-1; D is possibly TRBD2 (5 bases). Germline V gives CDR1 SGHRS, CDR2 YFSETQ. CDR3 length equals 14 residues. Trimming shortened V by 2 bases and J by 2 bases, and 8 bases separated the two germline ends. CDR3 bases: TGCGCCAGCAGCTTATCGGAGGCCTACAATGAGCAGTTCTTC. Its protein product is CASSLSEAYNEQFF.

The sample holds many counts of this clonotype. V usage is TRBV5-1 and J usage is TRBJ2-1, with a tentative D call TRBD2 (6 bases). V was trimmed by 2 bases and J by 8 bases, leaving 11 bases between them. The CDR3 has 13 amino acids. Germline CDR1 reads SGHRS; CDR2 reads YFSETQ. The CDR3 is CASSFEGGDEQFF. The CDR3 nucleotides read TGCGCCAGCAGCTTCGAGGGAGGCGATGAGCAGTTCTTC.

The genes are TRBV29-1 and TRBJ2-7, with 9 nucleotides matching TRBD1. The CDR3 length is 13 residues. CDR1 is SQVTM and CDR2 is ANQGSEA in the germline V gene. V was pared by 6 bases and J by 3 bases, with 6 bases of the junction left unmatched. The CDR3 here is CSVQGQGDYEQYF. CDR3 DNA sequence: TGCAGCGTCCAGGGACAGGGAGACTACGAGCAGTACTTC.

Note on this clonotype: A much larger clone lies one base from this, so it may be a read error. The chain links TRBV6-2 or TRBV6-3 to TRBJ1-2; D may be TRBD1 (5 bases). The CDR3 is 12 amino acids. Trimming removed 7 bases at V and 8 bases at J, with 14 bases between. In germline, CDR1 is MNHEY, CDR2 SVGEGT. The CDR3 loop is CASTQLGVGYTF. DNA for the CDR3: TGTGCCAGCACCCAATTGGGGGTCGGCTACACCTTC.

This clonotype was picked up many times. The chain is built from TRBV30 and TRBJ1-2; TRBD1 aligns across 9 bases. Looked up from germline, CDR1 is GTSNPN and CDR2 is SVGIG (reference sequence). This CDR3 contains 15 residues. The junction had 7 bases not matched to a gene; V was cut back by 3 bases and J by 2 bases. The CDR3 DNA is TGTGCCTGGAGGGATACAGGGGGCATGAACTATGGCTACACCTTC. Encoded protein: CAWRDTGGMNYGYTF.

This clonotype was seen ten or more times. The rearrangement joins TRBV2 to TRBJ2-1, with TRBD2 identical over 8 bases. The ends lost 6 bases at V and 1 base at J; junction bases unmatched: 5. Germline assignment: CDR1 SNHLY and CDR2 FYNNEI. This CDR3 has 15 residues. CDR3 in DNA: TGTGCCAGCAGGGTTGTAGCGGGATCCTACAATGAGCAGTTCTTC. Encoded protein: CASRVVAGSYNEQFF. Using reference TRBV2 and TRBJ2-1 for the parts outside the CDR3, the full variable domain is EPEVTQTPSHQVTQMGQEVILRCVPISNHLYFYWYRQILGQKVEFLVSFYNNEISEKSEIFDDQFSVERPDGSNFTLKIRSTKLEDSAMYFCASRVVAGSYNEQFFGPGTRLTVL.

This clonotype has a handful of counts. The gene calls are TRBV9 and TRBJ2-1, with D uncertain. V dropped 3 bases and J dropped 5 bases, with 12 bases sitting between them. Germline CDR1 and CDR2: SGDLS and YYNGEE. This CDR3 contains 14 residues. The CDR3 region is CASSATPRDNEQFF. In nucleotides, the CDR3 is TGTGCCAGCAGCGCGACCCCCCGCGACAATGAGCAGTTCTTC.

The table lists this clonotype with many counts. J is TRBJ2-7 and V is TRBV7-2; D is tentatively TRBD1 or TRBD2 (5 bases each). The CDR3 spans 14 residues. The V end lost 6 bases, the J end lost 6 bases, and 18 bases lay between the germline ends. CDR1 SGHTA and CDR2 FQGNSA come from the germline V gene. The CDR3 is CASRPGLPSGEQYF. As DNA, the CDR3 is TGTGCCAGCAGGCCGGGGCTCCCCTCGGGCGAGCAGTACTTC.

This clonotype was counted at least ten times. The J gene is TRBJ2-1, the V gene TRBV11-2, with 7 bases matching TRBD2. Trimming at V came to 1 base and at J to 6 bases, leaving 9 bases not matched to a gene. This CDR3 comprises 16 residues. Germline-derived CDR1 and CDR2 are SGHAT and FQNNGV. As DNA, the CDR3 is TGTGCCAGCAGCTTAGTTCGGGCGGGAGTCCTCAATGAGCAGTTCTTC. This sequence encodes CASSLVRAGVLNEQFF. The variable domain in full, completed from reference TRBV11-2 and TRBJ2-1, reads EAGVAQSPRYKIIEKRQSVAFWCNPISGHATLYWYQQILGQGPKLLIQFQNNGVVDDSQLPKDRFSAERLKGVDSTLKIQPAKLEDSAVYLCASSLVRAGVLNEQFFGPGTRLTVL.

The chain links TRBV20-1 to TRBJ2-2, with 14 bases matching TRBD2. The CDR3 extends over 22 amino acids. From germline, CDR1 is DFQATT and CDR2 SNEGSKA (reference sequence). Trimming cost V 1 base and J 3 bases; bases outside gene matches: 19. For the CDR3, the DNA is TGCAGTGCTAGAGTACCCCCCGGACAGGGGACTAGCGGGAGTAGGGACACCGGGGAGCTGTTTTTT. Residues: CSARVPPGQGTSGSRDTGELFF.

There are many counts of this clonotype. The chain recombines TRBV7-2 with TRBJ2-3; D is undetermined. Trimming stripped 1 base from V and 4 bases from J, with 6 bases between. The CDR3 extends over 13 amino acids. Per germline, CDR1 SGHTA and CDR2 FQGNSA. The CDR3 nucleotides are TGTGCCAGCAGCTTAGTTGCCGCAGATACGCAGTATTTT. It yields the protein CASSLVAADTQYF.

Many counts were recorded for this clonotype. J is TRBJ1-2 and V is TRBV6-1, with a weak D call TRBD1 (6 bases). Germline assignment: CDR1 MNHNS and CDR2 SASEGT. There are 14 residues in the CDR3. Trimming took 5 bases from V and 8 from J, leaving 18 bases between them. This CDR3 is CASSSGPTGIGYTF. CDR3 nucleotide sequence: TGTGCCAGCAGTTCCGGACCAACAGGGATCGGCTACACCTTC.

This clonotype was seen repeatedly, ten times or more. This sequence joins TRBV12-3 or TRBV12-4 and TRBJ2-4; no firm D call. This CDR3 has 14 amino acids. The V end lost 6 bases, the J end lost 5 bases, and 14 bases lay between the germline ends. The CDR3 DNA sequence: TGTGCCAGCAGCACGACCCCAGCAGAAAACATTCAGTACTTC. Amino acid sequence: CASSTTPAENIQYF.

This clonotype was counted at least ten times. The gene calls are TRBV12-3 or TRBV12-4 and TRBJ1-5; 8 bases agree with TRBD1. With V trimmed by 2 bases and J by 3 bases, 6 bases remained unmatched. The CDR3 runs 16 residues. DNA for the CDR3: TGTGCCAGCAGTTTACAGGGGGCAGGATTCAATCAGCCCCAGCATTTT. Translation: CASSLQGAGFNQPQHF.

This clonotype has ten or more counts. The rearrangement links TRBV7-2 to TRBJ1-2; 11 positions match TRBD1. The V gene end was trimmed by 7 bases and the J gene end by 7 bases; junction bases not matched to a gene: 8. The CDR3 loop spans 14 amino acids. The V gene's germline CDR1 is SGHTA and CDR2 FQGNSA. CDR3 amino acids: CASTQGQGVAGYTF. The DNA for the CDR3 is TGTGCCAGCACCCAGGGACAGGGGGTGGCTGGCTACACCTTC.

This clonotype has at least ten counts. The chain combines TRBV7-9 with TRBJ1-1, with D hard to call. The CDR3 spans 11 residues. Germline CDR1 reads SEHNR; CDR2 reads FQNEAQ (reference sequence). Trimming left V 7 bases short and J 6 bases short, with 9 bases between. The CDR3 DNA reads TGTGCCAGCACCTTGCAGCCTGAAGCTTTCTTT. It is translated as CASTLQPEAFF.